This T cell receptor (beta chain) was observed in a study of blood T cells in healthy people across ages. The germline V gene encodes CDR1 MNHNY and CDR2 SVGAGI (reference sequence). This CDR3 is built from 14 residues. V lost 5 bases and J lost 0, with 10 bases in between. This clonotype was counted between two and nine times. Combining a sample-barcoded 5' primer with a J-beta primer mix, a second PCR ran for roughly 6 to 12 cycles. MiXCR was run by TCRdb on the 5' RACE reads, yielding one entry per CDR3 protein. The repertoire includes 1.6 million or so distinct CDR3 sequences, around 36% of them detected once, and 10% to 12% sits in the top ten.

This sequence was found in a woman between 25 and 40 years old in good health. The chain has TRBV6-6 and TRBJ1-2; D not resolved. Sequenced material: blood. DNA of the CDR3: TGTGCCAGCAGTACAGACTTGCCTAACTATGGCTACACCTTC. This codes for CASSTDLPNYGYTF.